This is a list of T cell receptor beta chains from one sample in a study of T cell responses to AZD1222 COVID-19 vaccine. Here immunoSEQ multiplex PCR was the method, and the copy in TCRdb shows in-frame clones only, minus some. Among 90,000 to 100,000 clones listed, approximately 90% were seen once. Source: peripheral blood, taken on day 0 of AZD1222 vaccination. These receptors were taken from an adult in good health. Each CDR3 is given with its conserved first and last residue. A D gene is named only where the DNA matches it firmly. A clone size is listed for some rows: how often the clone was seen (once, few, many), or a class if it is expanded.

D	V	size	J	CDR3	DNA
NA	TRBV5-4	once	TRBJ2-6	CASSLDGTDSGANVLTF	TGTGCCAGCAGCTTGGATGGGACCGACTCTGGGGCCAACGTCCTGACTTTC
NA	TRBV30	NA	TRBJ1-1	CAWSRENTEAFF	TGTGCCTGGAGTAGAGAGAACACTGAAGCTTTCTTT
NA	TRBV5-5	NA	TRBJ2-3	CASSLDTDTQYF	TGTGCCAGCAGCCTGGACACAGATACGCAGTATTTT
TRBD1	TRBV7-2	NA	TRBJ1-6	CASRDSDHNSPLHF	TGTGCCAGCCGGGACAGCGATCATAATTCACCCCTCCACTTT
NA	TRBV9	few	TRBJ2-1	CASSVEGQGSYNEQFF	TGTGCCAGCAGCGTGGAGGGGCAGGGCTCCTACAATGAGCAGTTCTTC
TRBD2	TRBV28	NA	TRBJ2-7	CASTVGLVPEQYF	TGTGCCAGCACCGTTGGACTAGTCCCCGAGCAGTACTTC
NA	TRBV11-2	NA	TRBJ1-5	CASSPGPNQPQHF	TGTGCCAGCAGCCCCGGGCCGAATCAGCCCCAGCATTTT
NA	TRBV18	NA	TRBJ1-6	CASSPGRTANNSPLHF	TGTGCCAGCTCACCTGGGAGAACAGCAAACAATTCACCCCTCCACTTT
NA	TRBV5-4	NA	TRBJ2-5	CASSWDLQETQYF	TGTGCCAGCAGCTGGGACTTACAAGAGACCCAGTACTTC
TRBD1	TRBV19	once	TRBJ1-4	CASSAWDRGTNEKLFF	TGTGCCAGTAGTGCCTGGGACAGGGGAACTAATGAAAAACTGTTTTTT
TRBD1	TRBV6-2/TRBV6-3	NA	TRBJ1-5	CASSSPGTAPNQPQHF	TGTGCCAGCAGTTCACCCGGGACAGCCCCCAATCAGCCCCAGCATTTT
NA	TRBV24-1	NA	TRBJ1-1	CATSDAGLKNTEAFF	TGTGCCACCAGTGATGCGGGACTCAAGAACACTGAAGCTTTCTTT
NA	TRBV7-2	NA	TRBJ1-1	CASSSQVNTEAFF	TGTGCCAGCAGCTCCCAGGTAAACACTGAAGCTTTCTTT
NA	TRBV3-1/TRBV3-2	NA	TRBJ2-1	CASSQFFNEQFF	TGTGCCAGCAGCCAGTTTTTCAATGAGCAGTTCTTC
TRBD2	TRBV3-1/TRBV3-2	NA	TRBJ2-3	CASSGILAGGTDTQYF	TGTGCCAGCAGCGGAATCCTAGCGGGGGGCACAGATACGCAGTATTTT
TRBD1	TRBV28	NA	TRBJ1-5	CASSHRQGRGRVASNQPQHF	TGTGCCAGCAGTCACAGACAGGGAAGGGGGAGAGTAGCGAGCAATCAGCCCCAGCATTTT
NA	TRBV5-1	once	TRBJ2-7	CASSLEGNEQYF	TGCGCCAGCAGCTTGGAAGGGAACGAGCAGTACTTC
NA	TRBV9	NA	TRBJ2-1	CASSVGAEPHNEQFF	TGTGCCAGCAGCGTAGGAGCGGAACCTCACAATGAGCAGTTCTTC
NA	TRBV20-1	few	TRBJ2-7	CSARRYEQYF	TGCAGTGCTAGGAGGTACGAGCAGTACTTC
TRBD2	TRBV7-9	NA	TRBJ2-7	CASTRTSDYEQYF	TGTGCCAGCACCCGGACTAGCGACTACGAGCAGTACTTC
NA	TRBV7-9	NA	TRBJ1-1	CASSFPGRDTEAFF	TGTGCCAGCAGCTTCCCAGGCAGGGACACTGAAGCTTTCTTT
NA	TRBV9	NA	TRBJ1-5	CASSPRHFWGNQPQHF	TGTGCCAGCAGCCCTCGACATTTTTGGGGCAATCAGCCCCAGCATTTT
NA	TRBV5-1	once	TRBJ2-2	CASSLTTDTGELFF	TGCGCCAGCAGCTTAACGACAGACACCGGGGAGCTGTTTTTT
TRBD2	TRBV5-1	NA	TRBJ2-4	CASSSTSGAATKNIQYF	TGCGCCAGCAGCTCGACTAGCGGAGCGGCTACCAAAAACATTCAGTACTTC
NA	TRBV28	NA	TRBJ1-5	CASSFVARSAQHF	TGTGCCAGCAGTTTCGTGGCGCGATCGGCCCAGCATTTT
NA	TRBV7-9	few	TRBJ2-7	CASSFGTYEQYF	TGTGCCAGCAGCTTCGGGACCTACGAGCAGTACTTC
NA	TRBV6-6	NA	TRBJ1-1	CASSRQGMSLMYTEAFF	TGTGCCAGCAGTCGCCAGGGGATGAGTTTGATGTACACTGAAGCTTTCTTT
NA	TRBV6-5	once	TRBJ1-5	CASRRGLSNQPQHF	TGTGCCAGCAGGAGGGGACTTAGCAATCAGCCCCAGCATTTT
NA	TRBV4-2	NA	TRBJ2-6	CASSQANSGANVLTF	TGTGCCAGCAGCCAAGCAAACTCTGGGGCCAACGTCCTGACTTTC